The source of this T cell receptor (beta chain) is a study of cytomegalovirus exposure and HLA in healthy donors. About the research overall: Out of about 170 million T cells, an earlier analysis found fewer than 140 million unique TCR beta sequences in total.

With regard to this clone: What it binds is not known.

The primer mix had 60 Vbeta and 13 Jbeta primers. Data came from immunoSEQ multiplex PCR; TCRdb stores just in-frame clones and leaves some out. The sample lists some 100,000 clones, approximately 80% occurring once. Findings and caveats of the study: A missense DCLRE1C variant was associated with V- and J-gene trimming of TCR beta chains in a later analysis, and an independent cohort replicated the association. Reportedly, a later analysis found an Asian-associated ancestry cluster had fewer N-insertions than the roughly 630-donor mean. The study put roughly 160 TCR beta chains on its list as cytomegalovirus-associated.

This CDR3 is built from 15 residues. Germline CDR1 MNHNS, CDR2 SASEGT. Trimming stripped 7 bases from V and 4 bases from J, with 18 bases between. The chain carries TRBV6-1 and TRBJ2-3, with D perhaps matching TRBD1 (5 bases). Sequenced sample: PBMCs. The TCR comes from a man aged 45-65 years in good health and CMV-seropositive. Here the CDR3 reads CASIWGSLVSDTQYF. The CDR3 DNA is TGTGCCAGCATCTGGGGCAGTTTAGTTTCAGATACGCAGTATTTT.